This T cell receptor (beta chain) was captured by sequencing in a study of shared clonotypes between healthy human individuals (dated by TCRdb to the early 2020s). For the wider study: A couple of women and three men aged 18 to 49 years were included in the cohort. Per donor, leukapheresis produced somewhere between about 0.94 and 8.9 billion PBMCs. To increase sequencing depth and limit assay-specific biases, different laboratories used diverse techniques to prepare libraries and sequence TCR repertoires. To estimate repertoire size and how much clonotypes are shared between individuals, the study performed deep sequencing of blood TCR repertoires from a few healthy adults. For each donor, CD4 naive and CD4 memory were each run on three plates, CD8 naive on two plates, and CD8 memory on one plate.

CD8 naive samples consisted of CD45RO-negative cells that were positively selected for CCR7, yielding a CD45RA+CCR7+ population without TemRA cells. Healthy HIV-negative adults with no recently reported acute infections or vaccinations were included as donors. All donors were Caucasian adults living in Nashville, Tennessee, USA. Blood was obtained by leukapheresis, after which PBMCs were separated by Ficoll-Histopaque density gradient centrifugation and cryopreserved in liquid nitrogen vapor phase. Purity and quantity of every magnetically sorted T cell population were checked by analytical flow cytometry. From each sorted fraction, genomic DNA was isolated and quantified by UV absorbance on a Nanodrop 2000c. Findings and caveats that apply to the study as a whole: Approximately 5% of naive CD4, 3% to 4% of naive CD8, roughly 2.5% of memory CD4, and 0.35% to 0.4% of memory CD8 clonotypes were shared across several donors. Pairwise subsampling indicated that sequencing depth was expected to affect the degree of clonotype sharing among donors. Rarefaction of sorted-subset datasets indicated incomplete sequencing despite the large sequencing depth. Because the study included only a small number of donors, the genetic and exposure-history diversity represented was limited. Sampling was restricted to blood, and TCR repertoires in tissues likely differ from the TCR repertoires found in blood. Estimated clonotype richness was generally larger for naive than for memory subsets. Clonotypes shared by all four sorted-subset donors showed higher generation probabilities than non-shared clonotypes.

Using the deep immunoSEQ assay, TCR CDR3 regions were amplified from genomic DNA by multiplex PCR. Extracted genomic DNA from each cell subset was distributed evenly across all wells of several immunoSEQ 96-well plates, and each plate was treated as a replicate. For sorted subsets, around 0.2 ug genomic DNA, equal to 30,000 or so T cell genomes, was loaded into each replicate PCR. The purified libraries were quantified using a Qubit 3.0 fluorometer, sized with a Bioanalyzer 2100, and then quantified again using the KAPA Library Quantification kit. Each immunoSEQ 96-well plate was sequenced on its own single-read 150-cycle Illumina NextSeq 550 flow cell. As for the original processing: Because the immunoSEQ output included only junctional sequences and no quality scores, the filtering could not be the same as the filtering used for full-length reads. To assign V/J genes and CDR3, sequences were annotated against IMGT germline references using PyIR, a Python wrapper for IgBLAST v1.9. Any read was removed if the V/J assignment was weak (E-value above 1e-6), the CDR3 was missing, or the read contained stop codons, out-of-frame junctions, or ambiguous translated residues. V3J clonotypes were defined as sequences sharing the same inferred V gene, J gene, and CDR3 amino acid sequence. Percentage overlap between repertoires was computed as shared unique clonotypes divided by the size of the smaller repertoire. RTK rarefaction, the Chao1 estimator, and Recon v2.1 estimates of unobserved clonotypes were used to assess repertoire richness. Generation probabilities were computed with OLGA for all TCRbeta clonotypes obtained by the gDNA method from four donors. Here the immuneACCESS table is served through TCRdb, limited to in-frame sequences with V and J called. Missing clones are a known gap in these copies; in checked studies unresolved V genes cover under half, and the rest lacks a known reason. That table furnishes V, J and clone size, whereas the DNA furnished D and trimming. The sample table shows around 2,000,000 clones, and 85% to 95% are seen once. The leading ten clones occupy more than 1.5% of the sample.

This clone was recorded once. The antigen this receptor binds is unknown. It has no much larger one-base neighbor in the sample; base qualities were not kept. The germline V gene provides CDR1 SGHAT and CDR2 FQNNGV. Inclusive of the bounding cysteine and phenylalanine, the CDR3 is 13 residues long. This entry keeps only the CDR3 DNA: 39 bases, framed from base 1. A distance of 10 bases separates the germline ends of V and J, which lose 5 bases and 6 bases respectively. Source material: naive CD8+ T cells from PBMCs. In light of the paper, this sample's cell subset or site label describes: CD45RA+CCR7+. The receptor's source is a man between 18 and 29 years old in good health. Some clones in this sample may be carry-over from other donors' samples. This receptor chain uses TRBV11-2 and TRBJ2-2, with the D segment identity uncertain. Read as DNA, the sequence is TGTGCCAGCAGCCCGCTCACTCCCGGGGAGCTGTTTTTT. It translates to CASSPLTPGELFF.